This T cell receptor (beta chain) was captured by sequencing in a study of lymphopenia after photon versus proton radiotherapy. Study outcomes and limitations: Post-nadir TCR diversity decline inversely tracked overall survival among those who died. Under photons, naive T cells and diversity fell while effector/memory populations rose. Only patients who died were analyzed for survival; proton advantage is unproven.

In regard to this clone: Its antigen is still unknown.

This CDR3 comprises 15 residues. CDR1 is SGDLS and CDR2 is YYNGEE in the germline V gene. J gave up 9 bases and V 2 bases, and 11 bases lay outside the gene matches. Repertoires were generated with immunoSEQ multiplex PCR, while TCRdb's copy carries only in-frame clones and drops some. Counted here are 37,000 or so clones, more than 70% occurring once; the ten biggest clones make up about 2.9%. The receptor's source is a man aged 50 to 60 with gastric cancer. This chain connects TRBV9 to TRBJ2-1; 7 nucleotides line up with TRBD2. The specimen was peripheral blood, collected from a patient treated with photon-based radiotherapy. CDR3 region: CASSVSISGEVEQFF. In DNA, the CDR3 is TGTGCCAGCAGCGTTTCGATAAGCGGGGAGGTTGAGCAGTTCTTC.